These T cell receptor beta chains were read from a single sample in a study of CD8 T cells in Susac syndrome. TCRdb recomputed calls from the immunoSEQ multiplex PCR reads with MiXCR, one row per CDR3 protein. There are 170,000 or so distinct CDR3 sequences in the sample; approximately 94% occur only once, and around 0.13% lies in the top ten. Source material: CD4+ T cells from PBMCs. The receptors were gathered from a human donor with Susac syndrome. The CDR3 runs from the conserved cysteine through the conserved F or W. The D gene is left open where the match is weak. Clone size is given for some rows only: seen once, a few or many times, or a class if the clone is expanded.

CDR3 protein,CDR3 DNA,clone size,V gene,D gene,J gene
CAWRAGTPTTNGYTF,TGTGCCTGGAGAGCAGGGACCCCTACGACGAATGGCTACACCTTC,.,TRBV30,.,TRBJ1-2
CAWSVQGTVQHF,TGTGCCTGGAGTGTACAAGGGACAGTCCAGCATTTT,.,TRBV30,TRBD1,TRBJ1-5
CASSQEQRTQETQYF,TGCGCCAGCAGCCAAGAGCAACGGACACAAGAGACCCAGTACTTC,.,TRBV4-1,.,TRBJ2-5
CASSMDRGQETQYF,TGTGCCAGCAGTATGGACAGGGGGCAGGAGACCCAGTACTTC,few,TRBV2,TRBD1,TRBJ2-5
CASSQQFGANVLTF,TGTGCCAGCAGTCAACAATTCGGGGCCAACGTCCTGACTTTC,.,TRBV28,.,TRBJ2-6
CASSSQGYYGYTF,TGTGCCAGCAGTAGCCAGGGTTACTATGGCTACACCTTC,.,TRBV28,.,TRBJ1-2
CASSFDLSALTEAFF,TGTGCCAGCAGTTTCGACCTATCCGCACTCACTGAAGCTTTCTTT,.,TRBV28,.,TRBJ1-1
CASSPPNRGGVNSPLHF,TGTGCCAGCTCACCACCGAACAGGGGTGGGGTCAATTCACCCCTCCACTTT,.,TRBV18,TRBD1,TRBJ1-6
CAWSALAPGELFF,TGTGCCTGGAGTGCACTAGCGCCCGGGGAGCTGTTTTTT,.,TRBV30,TRBD2,TRBJ2-2
CASSVALDRTGQSYGYTF,TGTGCCAGCAGCGTAGCTTTGGACAGAACGGGACAGTCCTATGGCTACACCTTC,once,TRBV9,TRBD1,TRBJ1-2
CSVEVFYGYTF,TGCAGCGTTGAAGTGTTCTATGGCTACACCTTC,.,TRBV29-1,.,TRBJ1-2
CSARAGVTSNSPLHF,TGCAGTGCTAGAGCGGGGGTGACCTCGAATTCACCCCTCCACTTT,once,TRBV20-1,.,TRBJ1-6
CATSATYGTEAFF,TGCGCCACCTCAGCGACGTATGGCACTGAAGCTTTCTTT,.,TRBV5-1,.,TRBJ1-1
CASRWDSRNYGYTF,TGTGCCAGCAGGTGGGACAGCCGAAACTATGGCTACACCTTC,once,TRBV28,TRBD1,TRBJ1-2
CASSLDRFRGTTGSGANVLTF,TGCGCCAGCAGCTTGGACCGCTTCCGGGGCACTACCGGCTCTGGGGCCAACGTCCTGACTTTC,.,TRBV5-1,.,TRBJ2-6
CASSQVETQYF,TGTGCCAGCAGCCAGGTAGAGACCCAGTACTTC,.,TRBV3-1,.,TRBJ2-5
CASSQLGQGATGANVLTF,TGCGCCAGCAGCCAACTCGGACAGGGGGCAACTGGGGCCAACGTCCTGACTTTC,.,TRBV4-3,TRBD1,TRBJ2-6
CSVEDLAGGPGNEQFF,TGCAGCGTTGAAGACCTAGCGGGGGGGCCTGGGAATGAGCAGTTCTTC,.,TRBV29-1,TRBD2,TRBJ2-1
CASSYVGQEGEQYF,TGTGCCAGCAGTTACGTGGGCCAGGAGGGCGAGCAGTACTTC,.,TRBV6-5,.,TRBJ2-7
CASSWTEGETQYF,TGTGCCAGCAGTTGGACAGAAGGGGAGACCCAGTACTTC,.,TRBV12-3/TRBV12-4,.,TRBJ2-5
CSVVQGNGQYF,TGCAGCGTCGTACAGGGGAACGGCCAGTATTTT,.,TRBV29-1,TRBD1,TRBJ2-3
CSARDHGGNRDEQFF,TGCAGTGCTAGAGATCATGGAGGTAATCGGGATGAGCAGTTCTTC,.,TRBV20-1,.,TRBJ2-1
CASSQELTGGQYF,TGTGCCAGCAGCCAAGAGCTAACAGGGGGGCAGTACTTC,.,TRBV4-2,TRBD1,TRBJ2-7
CASSAEGVGDSPLHF,TGTGCCAGCAGCGCTGAGGGGGTAGGGGATTCACCCCTCCACTTT,once,TRBV9,.,TRBJ1-6
CAWNGGVGMGEQFF,TGTGCCTGGAATGGGGGAGTGGGGATGGGCGAGCAGTTCTTC,.,TRBV30,.,TRBJ2-1
CASSLTRGSSYNEQFF,TGTGCCAGCAGCTTGACGCGGGGTAGCTCCTACAATGAGCAGTTCTTC,.,TRBV5-6,.,TRBJ2-1
CASSHWDRVDSYEQYF,TGTGCCAGCAGCCACTGGGACAGGGTCGACTCCTACGAGCAGTACTTC,once,TRBV4-2,TRBD1,TRBJ2-7
CASSTGTGNNEQFF,TGTGCCAGCTCCACCGGGACAGGGAACAATGAGCAGTTCTTC,.,TRBV18,TRBD1,TRBJ2-1
CASSGGTGLGDTQYF,TGCGCCAGCAGTGGAGGGACTGGCTTAGGGGATACGCAGTATTTT,.,TRBV5-1,.,TRBJ2-3
CSGLAGSETQYF,TGCAGCGGACTAGCGGGAAGTGAGACCCAGTACTTC,.,TRBV29-1,TRBD2,TRBJ2-5
CASSLGRYGYTF,TGTGCCAGTAGTCTTGGACGTTATGGCTACACCTTC,.,TRBV19,.,TRBJ1-2
CASSSDWRETQYF,TGTGCTAGCAGCTCTGACTGGAGAGAGACCCAGTACTTC,.,TRBV7-7,.,TRBJ2-5
CASSQGGPTHTGELFF,TGCGCCAGCAGCCAAGGGGGGCCCACTCACACCGGGGAGCTGTTTTTT,.,TRBV4-3,.,TRBJ2-2
CASSTTENEQFF,TGTGCCAGCAGTACGACGGAGAATGAGCAGTTCTTC,once,TRBV28,.,TRBJ2-1
CASSLRQGIQHF,TGTGCCAGCAGCTTAAGACAGGGGATCCAGCATTTT,once,TRBV7-9,TRBD1,TRBJ1-5
CASSPFDLGQRDTEAFF,TGTGCCAGCAGCCCATTCGATTTGGGACAGAGGGACACTGAAGCTTTCTTT,.,TRBV3-1,TRBD1,TRBJ1-1
CSAPWTGGQEQYF,TGCAGTGCTCCCTGGACAGGGGGTCAGGAGCAGTACTTC,.,TRBV20-1,TRBD1,TRBJ2-7
CASSPPAPGETQYF,TGTGCCAGCAGCCCTCCGGCCCCCGGCGAGACCCAGTACTTC,.,TRBV9,.,TRBJ2-5
CAWSTGNSGNTIYF,TGTGCCTGGAGTACCGGGAACTCTGGAAACACCATATATTTT,.,TRBV30,.,TRBJ1-3
CASSYPDRDRVEAFF,TGTGCCAGCAGTTACCCAGACCGTGACAGGGTTGAAGCTTTCTTT,.,TRBV6-2/TRBV6-3,TRBD1,TRBJ1-1
CSVAGLAGVVHTQYF,TGCAGCGTGGCTGGACTAGCGGGAGTCGTCCATACGCAGTATTTT,.,TRBV29-1,TRBD2,TRBJ2-3
CASSVGGTRNNEQFF,TGTGCCAGCAGCGTAGGAGGGACAAGAAACAATGAGCAGTTCTTC,.,TRBV9,.,TRBJ2-1
CASSVTGVSNQPQHF,TGTGCCAGCAGCGTAACGGGGGTTAGCAATCAGCCCCAGCATTTT,.,TRBV9,.,TRBJ1-5
CAWSVMNTEAFF,TGTGCCTGGAGTGTGATGAACACTGAAGCTTTCTTT,.,TRBV30,.,TRBJ1-1
CATAAGTGGADTEAFF,TGTGCCACCGCCGCCGGGACAGGGGGCGCGGACACTGAAGCTTTCTTT,.,TRBV15,TRBD1,TRBJ1-1
CASSPRDRGSGGYTF,TGTGCCAGCAGCCCGCGGGACAGGGGATCTGGGGGCTACACCTTC,once,TRBV12-3/TRBV12-4,TRBD1,TRBJ1-2
CASSPTGLWAFF,TGTGCCAGCAGTCCAACGGGCCTGTGGGCTTTCTTT,.,TRBV27,.,TRBJ1-1
CAWSGRAGTQGKQYF,TGTGCCTGGAGTGGCAGGGCAGGGACCCAAGGGAAGCAGTACTTC,once,TRBV30,.,TRBJ2-7
CASSFNPTSGETQYF,TGTGCCAGCAGTTTCAACCCGACTAGCGGGGAGACCCAGTACTTC,.,TRBV27,TRBD2,TRBJ2-5
CSARGFGRFRGTDTQYF,TGCAGTGCTAGAGGGTTCGGGAGGTTCCGCGGCACAGATACGCAGTATTTT,.,TRBV20-1,TRBD2,TRBJ2-3
CASSQAGGQETQYF,TGTGCCAGCAGCCAAGCGGGGGGGCAGGAGACCCAGTACTTC,few,TRBV3-1,TRBD2,TRBJ2-5
CASSLVAGLSYNEQFF,TGTGCCAGCAGCTTAGTAGCGGGTTTAAGCTACAATGAGCAGTTCTTC,.,TRBV11-2,TRBD2,TRBJ2-1
CSARVETGYTF,TGCAGTGCTAGAGTAGAAACAGGCTACACCTTC,.,TRBV20-1,.,TRBJ1-2
CASRDRGLNGELFF,TGTGCCAGCAGGGACAGGGGGCTGAACGGGGAGCTGTTTTTT,.,TRBV27,TRBD1,TRBJ2-2
CASKGLPPYNEQFF,TGTGCCTCCAAGGGACTTCCGCCTTACAATGAGCAGTTCTTC,.,TRBV27,.,TRBJ2-1
CASRGPGNGEQFF,TGTGCCAGCAGAGGACCCGGGAACGGTGAGCAGTTCTTC,.,TRBV25-1,.,TRBJ2-1
CSVEAASTDTQYF,TGCAGCGTTGAGGCCGCGAGCACAGATACGCAGTATTTT,.,TRBV29-1,.,TRBJ2-3
CASSEAAETQYF,TGTGCCAGCAGTGAAGCGGCAGAGACCCAGTACTTC,.,TRBV2,.,TRBJ2-5
CASSLGGGHNEQFF,TGTGCCAGCAGTTTAGGCGGGGGGCACAATGAGCAGTTCTTC,.,TRBV12-3/TRBV12-4,TRBD2,TRBJ2-1